A selection of T cell receptor beta chains follows, all from one sample in a study of cytomegalovirus exposure and HLA in healthy donors. The repertoire was sequenced with immunoSEQ multiplex PCR; TCRdb's copy has only in-frame clones and lacks some. This sample has about 240,000 clones, with approximately 83% found just once. Sequencing input: PBMCs. These receptors were collected from a woman aged 25 to 39 in good health and CMV-seropositive. Both conserved end residues are part of each CDR3. The D gene is left open where the match is weak. The size entry is marked missing in some rows and otherwise reads once, few, many or a size class.

v_gene: TRBV19
j_gene: TRBJ2-3
abundance: .
d_gene: TRBD2
CDR3nt: TGTGCCAGTAGTACTTATGGGACTAGCGGGGCCCGGGATACGCAGTATTTT
CDR3aa: CASSTYGTSGARDTQYF

v_gene: TRBV5-5
j_gene: TRBJ1-5
abundance: .
d_gene: TRBD1
CDR3nt: TGTGCCAGCAGCTTCCAGGGGGGAAGCAATCAGCCCCAGCATTTT
CDR3aa: CASSFQGGSNQPQHF

v_gene: TRBV10-3
j_gene: TRBJ2-2
abundance: few
d_gene: .
CDR3nt: TGTGCCATCGGGCGAGGGCCCAGCACCGGGGAGCTGTTTTTT
CDR3aa: CAIGRGPSTGELFF

v_gene: TRBV19
j_gene: TRBJ2-3
abundance: .
d_gene: .
CDR3nt: TGTGCCAGTAGTCCCACTCCCCCCACTAGGGCCGCCTTTGATTTT
CDR3aa: CASSPTPPTRAAFDF

v_gene: TRBV27
j_gene: TRBJ1-4
abundance: .
d_gene: TRBD1
CDR3nt: TGTGCCAGCAGTCCCGGACAGGCCGGTGAAAAACTGTTTTTT
CDR3aa: CASSPGQAGEKLFF

v_gene: TRBV28
j_gene: TRBJ2-1
abundance: .
d_gene: .
CDR3nt: TGTGCCAGCAGTTTAGGACTACCTTACAATGAGCAGTTCTTC
CDR3aa: CASSLGLPYNEQFF

v_gene: TRBV7-9
j_gene: TRBJ2-7
abundance: .
d_gene: .
CDR3nt: TGTGCCAGCACCACCGTCAGGGGTCACGAGCAGTACTTC
CDR3aa: CASTTVRGHEQYF

v_gene: TRBV5-6
j_gene: TRBJ1-3
abundance: .
d_gene: .
CDR3nt: TGTGCCAGCAGCTCCCTCAGACAGGACTCTGGAAACACCATATATTTT
CDR3aa: CASSSLRQDSGNTIYF

v_gene: TRBV11-2
j_gene: TRBJ2-7
abundance: .
d_gene: .
CDR3nt: TGTGCCAGCAGCTTAGTCCAGTATGAGCAGTACTTC
CDR3aa: CASSLVQYEQYF

v_gene: TRBV30
j_gene: TRBJ2-1
abundance: once
d_gene: .
CDR3nt: TGTGCCTGGGCCCCCTCTGAGCGGCGAGGGGAGCAGTTCTTC
CDR3aa: CAWAPSERRGEQFF

v_gene: TRBV27
j_gene: TRBJ1-5
abundance: .
d_gene: .
CDR3nt: TGTGCCAGCAGTTCGGGTTGGGGGGACAATCAGCCCCAGCATTTT
CDR3aa: CASSSGWGDNQPQHF

v_gene: TRBV29-1
j_gene: TRBJ2-5
abundance: .
d_gene: TRBD1
CDR3nt: TGCAGCGTTGAACTTCTCGGCGGGACAGGGCTCTACTTC
CDR3aa: CSVELLGGTGLYF

v_gene: TRBV20-1
j_gene: TRBJ1-2
abundance: .
d_gene: TRBD1
CDR3nt: TGCAGTGTCCCTAACAGGGGCTTC
CDR3aa: CSVPNRGF

v_gene: TRBV4-1
j_gene: TRBJ2-7
abundance: .
d_gene: TRBD2
CDR3nt: TGCGCCAGCAGCCAAGTCCGGATAGCGGGAGCGGGAGAGCAGTACTTC
CDR3aa: CASSQVRIAGAGEQYF

v_gene: TRBV10-2
j_gene: TRBJ2-1
abundance: .
d_gene: TRBD2
CDR3nt: TGCGCCAGCTCGACGTGGACTAGCGGGAGCAATGAGCAGTTCTTC
CDR3aa: CASSTWTSGSNEQFF

v_gene: TRBV6-6
j_gene: TRBJ2-7
abundance: .
d_gene: .
CDR3nt: TGTGCCAGCAGCCGTGGGCAGAGCGGCGACGAGCAGTACTTC
CDR3aa: CASSRGQSGDEQYF

v_gene: TRBV11-2
j_gene: TRBJ1-4
abundance: .
d_gene: .
CDR3nt: TGTGCCAGCAGCTCGACAACAACTAATGAAAAACTGTTTTTT
CDR3aa: CASSSTTTNEKLFF

v_gene: TRBV5-4
j_gene: TRBJ2-7
abundance: .
d_gene: .
CDR3nt: TGTGCCAGCAGCTTGAGCCCCACCTACGAGCAGTACTTC
CDR3aa: CASSLSPTYEQYF

v_gene: TRBV27
j_gene: TRBJ2-5
abundance: .
d_gene: .
CDR3nt: TGTGCCAGCAGTTTATCGGACAGATACCAAGAGACCCAGTACTTC
CDR3aa: CASSLSDRYQETQYF

v_gene: TRBV5-1
j_gene: TRBJ2-5
abundance: .
d_gene: TRBD2
CDR3nt: TGCGCCAGCAGCTCAGCGGGGACTAGCGGGCGTCAAGAGACCCAGTACTTC
CDR3aa: CASSSAGTSGRQETQYF

v_gene: TRBV27
j_gene: TRBJ1-2
abundance: .
d_gene: .
CDR3nt: TGTGCCAGCGGAGACGGGGGGGGCTATGGCTACACCTTC
CDR3aa: CASGDGGGYGYTF

v_gene: TRBV18
j_gene: TRBJ1-1
abundance: .
d_gene: .
CDR3nt: TGTGCCAGCTCACCTAGCGAGAACACTGAAGCTTTCTTT
CDR3aa: CASSPSENTEAFF

v_gene: TRBV6-6
j_gene: TRBJ2-7
abundance: .
d_gene: TRBD1
CDR3nt: TGTGCCAGCAGTTACGGAGTGGGGACAGGGGTCTACGAGCAGTACTTC
CDR3aa: CASSYGVGTGVYEQYF

v_gene: TRBV19
j_gene: TRBJ1-2
abundance: .
d_gene: .
CDR3nt: TGTGCCAGTAGTATAGTCGGTTCTTTGAACTATGGCTACACCTTC
CDR3aa: CASSIVGSLNYGYTF

v_gene: TRBV5-6
j_gene: TRBJ1-3
abundance: .
d_gene: TRBD1
CDR3nt: TGTGCCAGCAGCTTTGGACAGGCCTCTGGAAACACCATATATTTT
CDR3aa: CASSFGQASGNTIYF

v_gene: TRBV30
j_gene: TRBJ2-7
abundance: .
d_gene: .
CDR3nt: TGTGCCTGGGGACGGGGAGAACTCTACGAGCAGTACTTC
CDR3aa: CAWGRGELYEQYF

v_gene: TRBV2
j_gene: TRBJ2-7
abundance: few
d_gene: TRBD1
CDR3nt: TGTGCCAGCAGTGAAGAGGTGAGGCAGGGGGCGAACGAGCAGTACTTC
CDR3aa: CASSEEVRQGANEQYF

v_gene: TRBV27
j_gene: TRBJ2-2
abundance: .
d_gene: .
CDR3nt: TGTGCCAGCAGTTTTGGGCAAACGTCGAACACCGGGGAGCTGTTTTTT
CDR3aa: CASSFGQTSNTGELFF

v_gene: TRBV7-8
j_gene: TRBJ1-1
abundance: .
d_gene: .
CDR3nt: TGTGCCAGCAGCTTAGGGGGTATGCAGGGGATCACTGAAGCTTTCTTT
CDR3aa: CASSLGGMQGITEAFF

v_gene: TRBV5-1
j_gene: TRBJ1-2
abundance: .
d_gene: .
CDR3nt: TGCGCCAGCAGCTTGGACGAACGGAACTATGGCTACACCTTC
CDR3aa: CASSLDERNYGYTF

v_gene: TRBV5-1
j_gene: TRBJ2-1
abundance: .
d_gene: .
CDR3nt: TGCGCCAGCAGCTTGGTAGGGAGTACCAATGAGCAGTTCTTC
CDR3aa: CASSLVGSTNEQFF

v_gene: TRBV6-6
j_gene: TRBJ1-2
abundance: many
d_gene: .
CDR3nt: TGTGCCAGCAGTTACTTGCAGGGTATCGGTGGCTACACCTTC
CDR3aa: CASSYLQGIGGYTF

v_gene: TRBV9
j_gene: TRBJ2-7
abundance: .
d_gene: .
CDR3nt: TGTGCCAGCAGCGTAGACGGGGAGGCCTCCTACGAGCAGTACTTC
CDR3aa: CASSVDGEASYEQYF

v_gene: TRBV28
j_gene: TRBJ1-2
abundance: .
d_gene: TRBD1
CDR3nt: TGTGCCAGCAGTTCAGGTGGGGACAGGGGGAACACCTTC
CDR3aa: CASSSGGDRGNTF

v_gene: TRBV9
j_gene: TRBJ2-7
abundance: .
d_gene: .
CDR3nt: TGTGCCAGCAGCGTAGGGGTTGACAGCTCCTACGAGCAGTACTTC
CDR3aa: CASSVGVDSSYEQYF

v_gene: TRBV6-1
j_gene: TRBJ2-7
abundance: .
d_gene: .
CDR3nt: TGTGCCAGCAGTGAAAGGTCTAGCAGCTCCTACGAGCAGTACTTC
CDR3aa: CASSERSSSSYEQYF

v_gene: TRBV18
j_gene: TRBJ1-2
abundance: .
d_gene: TRBD1
CDR3nt: TGTGCCAGCTCACCCGGACAGGCTGAGGTACACGGCTACACCTTC
CDR3aa: CASSPGQAEVHGYTF

v_gene: TRBV11-3
j_gene: TRBJ1-3
abundance: .
d_gene: .
CDR3nt: TGTGCCAGCAGGGGCAGGGAAGAAAGAAACACCATATATTTT
CDR3aa: CASRGREERNTIYF

v_gene: TRBV7-6
j_gene: TRBJ2-7
abundance: .
d_gene: .
CDR3nt: TGTGCCAGCAGCTTAGATCCGAGCATCGGCGGTGGCGAGCAGTACTTC
CDR3aa: CASSLDPSIGGGEQYF

v_gene: TRBV5-1
j_gene: TRBJ1-6
abundance: .
d_gene: TRBD1
CDR3nt: TGCGCCAGCAAAGGGACAGTCTTTAATTCACCCCTCCACTTT
CDR3aa: CASKGTVFNSPLHF

v_gene: TRBV9
j_gene: TRBJ2-7
abundance: .
d_gene: TRBD2
CDR3nt: TGTGCCAGCAGCGTCGGGGCTAGCGGCTACGAGCAGTACTTC
CDR3aa: CASSVGASGYEQYF

v_gene: TRBV15
j_gene: TRBJ2-5
abundance: .
d_gene: .
CDR3nt: TGTGCCACCAGCCAGGAGGGGTACCAGCGCGGGACCCAGTACTTC
CDR3aa: CATSQEGYQRGTQYF

v_gene: TRBV11-3
j_gene: TRBJ2-5
abundance: .
d_gene: .
CDR3nt: TGTGCCAGCAGCTCTTTGGGGGGGCTTGAGACCCAGTACTTC
CDR3aa: CASSSLGGLETQYF

v_gene: TRBV28
j_gene: TRBJ1-2
abundance: .
d_gene: .
CDR3nt: TGTGCCAGCAGTCGGGAGACAGTAGGCTACACCTTC
CDR3aa: CASSRETVGYTF

v_gene: TRBV9
j_gene: TRBJ2-1
abundance: .
d_gene: TRBD2
CDR3nt: TGTGCCAGCAGCGCAGCGGGAGGACTATACAATGAGCAGTTCTTC
CDR3aa: CASSAAGGLYNEQFF

v_gene: TRBV11-3
j_gene: TRBJ2-2
abundance: once
d_gene: TRBD1
CDR3nt: TGTGCCAGCAGCTTAGCGGGAGGGGACAGGGGGCGTCCCGGGGAGCTGTTTTTT
CDR3aa: CASSLAGGDRGRPGELFF

v_gene: TRBV28
j_gene: TRBJ1-1
abundance: once
d_gene: TRBD1
CDR3nt: TGTGCCAGCAGTTTCCGACAGGGCTCCACTGAAGCTTTCTTT
CDR3aa: CASSFRQGSTEAFF

v_gene: TRBV5-8
j_gene: TRBJ1-1
abundance: once
d_gene: .
CDR3nt: TGTGCCAGCAGCTTGTACGGGGGGAACACTGAAGCTTTCTTT
CDR3aa: CASSLYGGNTEAFF

v_gene: TRBV25-1
j_gene: TRBJ2-1
abundance: .
d_gene: .
CDR3nt: TGTGCCAGCACCCCGCTGGGCGCGCATGAGCAGTTCTTC
CDR3aa: CASTPLGAHEQFF

v_gene: TRBV19
j_gene: TRBJ1-2
abundance: .
d_gene: .
CDR3nt: TGTGCCAGTAGTGGGGCCAGGGTGGAGTTGCGTGGCTACACCTTC
CDR3aa: CASSGARVELRGYTF

v_gene: TRBV7-8
j_gene: TRBJ2-1
abundance: .
d_gene: .
CDR3nt: TGTGCCAGCAGCTTATTATCAGCGGCCGCGAGGAATGAGCAGTTCTTC
CDR3aa: CASSLLSAAARNEQFF

v_gene: TRBV30
j_gene: TRBJ2-1
abundance: .
d_gene: .
CDR3nt: TGTGCCTCCTTGACAGACTCCTCCTACAATGAGCAGTTCTTC
CDR3aa: CASLTDSSYNEQFF

v_gene: TRBV27
j_gene: TRBJ2-4
abundance: .
d_gene: .
CDR3nt: TGTGCCAGCAGTTTGGACTATTCTGTAGCCAAAAACATTCAGTACTTC
CDR3aa: CASSLDYSVAKNIQYF

v_gene: TRBV27
j_gene: TRBJ2-7
abundance: .
d_gene: .
CDR3nt: TGTGCCAGCAGTTTAAGAGGGGGGGTCGGGTACTTC
CDR3aa: CASSLRGGVGYF

v_gene: TRBV6-1
j_gene: TRBJ2-4
abundance: few
d_gene: .
CDR3nt: TGTGCCAGCAGTGAAGTCTTAAACATTCAGTACTTC
CDR3aa: CASSEVLNIQYF

v_gene: TRBV18
j_gene: TRBJ2-5
abundance: once
d_gene: TRBD1
CDR3nt: TGTGCCAGCTCACCTTACGGGACAGGGGGAGAGACCCAGTACTTC
CDR3aa: CASSPYGTGGETQYF